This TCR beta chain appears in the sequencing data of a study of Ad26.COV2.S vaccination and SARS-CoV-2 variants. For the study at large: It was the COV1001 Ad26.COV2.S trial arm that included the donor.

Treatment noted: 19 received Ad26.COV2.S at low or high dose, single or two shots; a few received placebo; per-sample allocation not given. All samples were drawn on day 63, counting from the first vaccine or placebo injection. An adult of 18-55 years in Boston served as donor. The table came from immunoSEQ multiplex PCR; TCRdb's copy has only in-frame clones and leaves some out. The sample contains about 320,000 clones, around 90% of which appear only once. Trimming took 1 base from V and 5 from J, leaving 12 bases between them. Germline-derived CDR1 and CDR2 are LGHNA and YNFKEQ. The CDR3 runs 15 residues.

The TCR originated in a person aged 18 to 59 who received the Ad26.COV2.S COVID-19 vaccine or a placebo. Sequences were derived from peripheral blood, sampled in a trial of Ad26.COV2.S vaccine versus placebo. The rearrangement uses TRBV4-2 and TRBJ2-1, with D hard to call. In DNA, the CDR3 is TGTGCCAGCAGCCAAGGGTTGCGGCCGGACAATGAGCAGTTCTTC. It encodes CASSQGLRPDNEQFF.